Described below is a single T cell receptor (beta chain) sequence and its context. This entry belongs to a study of blood T cell repertoires in COVID-19. Study information: COVID-19 samples, acute and convalescent, were from the United States, Italy and Spain. The analysed material was cDNA or gDNA that came from T cells, B-cell-depleted T cells, or PBMCs.

Original analysis: Reference gene primer amplification gave estimated nucleated cell counts. Here immunoSEQ multiplex PCR was the method, and the copy in TCRdb shows in-frame clones only, minus some. V, J and clone size are taken as reported in that table, and D and trimming were inferred from the DNA itself. The table includes about 210,000 clones, roughly four fifths detected once. Trimming left V 6 bases short and J 4 bases short, with 21 bases between. The CDR3 spans 16 residues. Germline V lookup: CDR1 SNHLY, CDR2 FYNNEI. This sequence originates from a woman aged 35 to 49 with acute or convalescent COVID-19. The chain carries TRBV2 and TRBJ1-2; tentatively, D is TRBD1 (5 bases). The sequencing sample was made of peripheral blood. The CDR3 DNA reads TGTGCCAGCAGGGGGGGAGTAAGGCTAGAGGTCTATGGCTACACCTTC. Translation gives CASRGGVRLEVYGYTF.